Reported below is one T cell receptor beta chain. Antigen unknown. All trial patients relapsed after autologous stem cell transplantation. Thawed PBMCs supplied CD8+ T cells via magnetic negative selection. Profiling relied on immunoSEQ multiplex PCR, and the TCRdb table lists in-frame clones only, not all of them. This sample has roughly 3,000 clones; 60% to 75% occur once, and the top ten carry about 70%. This specimen comes from a study of PD-1 blockade in classical Hodgkin lymphoma. Study-wide findings and caveats: Partial responders and progressors had significantly lower baseline TCR diversity. Reported baseline diversity: healthy donors highest, relapsed/refractory patients lowest. Exclusion covered patients beginning nivolumab under 1 year post-ASCT.

The CDR3 is 13 amino acids. Germline CDR1 reads SGHNT; CDR2 reads YYREEE (reference sequence). The V and J ends lost 3 bases and 4 bases respectively, with 9 bases between them. The rearrangement joins TRBV5-4 to TRBJ2-3; D is possibly TRBD2 (6 bases). The sample here was CD8+ T cells from blood, taken at baseline. This TCR was recovered from a human donor with classical Hodgkin lymphoma. The CDR3 DNA reads TGTGCCAGCAGCTGGGGGGAGTCAGATACGCAGTATTTT. Amino acids: CASSWGESDTQYF.